These 28 T cell receptor beta chains were all obtained from the same sample, sequenced in a study of molecular identifiers for immune sequencing clone quantification. TCRdb used MiXCR to reprocess the PCR reads, holding one entry per CDR3 protein. The table has some 40,000 distinct CDR3 sequences, 20% to 25% seen once. The sample comprised naive CD8+ T cells from blood, with Jurkat cell RNA spiked in. Specified subset: FACS-sorted CD8+CD4-CCR7+CD45RA+ naive T cells. The receptor set was obtained from a human donor in good health. Some libraries in this study had Jurkat cell RNA spiked in.

This clonotype showed up just a few times. The junction and the germline gene differ at one end; a read error may be behind it. The chain uses TRBV7-3 and TRBJ2-1; TRBD2 matches at 11 bases. Germline CDR1 reads SGHTA; CDR2 reads FQGTGA. The CDR3 runs to 15 residues. The CDR3 sequence is CASSLLAGAYDEQLF. In DNA, the CDR3 is TGTGCCAGCAGCCTACTAGCGGGAGCTTACGATGAGCAGCTCTTC.

The table lists this clonotype with a few counts. V and J are TRBV12-3 or TRBV12-4 and TRBJ2-7; 11 bases align to TRBD2. The CDR3 runs to 14 residues. V lost 6 bases and J lost 4; bases outside the gene matches: 5. The CDR3 DNA reads TGTGCCAGCAGGGTCACTAGCGGGAGTTACGAGCAGTACTTC. It codes for CASRVTSGSYEQYF.

This clonotype was seen only once. The chain couples TRBV6-2 or TRBV6-3 to TRBJ2-5; D is perhaps TRBD1 (5 bases). There are 13 residues in the CDR3. Germline-derived CDR1 and CDR2 are MNHEY and SVGEGT. The V end lost 5 bases, the J end lost 1 base, and 8 bases lay between the germline ends. CDR3 sequence reads: CASSPRGQETQYF. The CDR3 DNA reads TGTGCCAGCAGTCCTAGGGGCCAAGAGACCCAGTACTTC.

This clonotype was found many times. J is TRBJ2-3 and V is TRBV11-2; TRBD2 agrees at 15 bases. The ends lost 4 bases at V and 5 bases at J; junction bases unmatched: 4. Germline V lookup: CDR1 SGHAT, CDR2 FQNNGV. The CDR3 contains 16 residues. The CDR3 loop is CASSWTSGGAEDTQYF. The CDR3 nucleotides read TGTGCCAGCAGCTGGACTAGCGGGGGGGCCGAAGATACGCAGTATTTT.

J is TRBJ2-7 and V is TRBV12-3 or TRBV12-4; D remains ambiguous. Trimming left V 1 base short and J 3 bases short, with 7 bases between. This CDR3 is built from 13 residues. The CDR3 loop is CASSLVAVYEQYF. For the CDR3, the DNA is TGTGCCAGCAGTTTAGTGGCGGTCTACGAGCAGTACTTC.

Many counts were recorded for this clonotype. The CDR3 nucleotides are TGTGCCAGCAGTTTAAACCCCCGTGCGGGTTCCGGGTTTGAAAACATTCAGTACTTC. Its translation: CASSLNPRAGSGFENIQYF. The V gene is TRBV28, the J gene TRBJ2-4, with D perhaps matching TRBD2 (5 bases). Per germline, CDR1 MDHEN and CDR2 SYDVKM. CDR3 length: 19 amino acids. The ends were cut back, 2 bases at V and 5 bases at J, with 25 bases in the middle. The whole variable domain, remainder taken from reference TRBV28 and TRBJ2-4, is DVKVTQSSRYLVKRTGEKVFLECVQDMDHENMFWYRQDPGLGLRLIYFSYDVKMKEKGDIPEGYSVSREKKERFSLILESASTNQTSMYLCASSLNPRAGSGFENIQYFGAGTRLSVL.

A note on this clonotype: One base away lies a much larger clone, so this may be a sequencing read error. The chain couples TRBV5-3 to TRBJ1-1; D gene uncertain. TRBV5-3 is an ORF, and what it does is uncertain. This CDR3 contains 13 residues. The germline V and J ends were trimmed by 8 bases and 1 base, with 12 bases remaining between them. The CDR3 loop reads CASSSSTNTEAFF. The CDR3 DNA sequence: TGTGCCAGCAGCAGCTCGACGAACACTGAAGCTTTCTTT.

The table lists this clonotype with many counts. The V gene is TRBV7-9, the J gene TRBJ2-7; D possibly corresponds to TRBD2 (6 bases). This CDR3 is 17 amino acids long. The ends were cut back, 1 base at V and 1 base at J, with 17 bases in the middle. The germline V gene has CDR1 SEHNR and CDR2 FQNEAQ (reference sequence). CDR3 region: CASSLDPGGRGSYEQYF. CDR3 in DNA: TGTGCCAGCAGCTTAGACCCAGGAGGGCGTGGATCCTACGAGCAGTACTTC.

With regard to this clonotype: This could be a read error, since a much larger clone is one nucleotide away. The V gene is TRBV21-1, the J gene TRBJ1-2; the table's D gene call, TRBD1, was not cross checked with the DNA. TRBV21-1 is shown as a pseudogene. The CDR3 runs 15 residues. This CDR3 reads CASSNRLGTDYGYTF. The DNA for the CDR3 is TGTGCCAGCAGCAATAGGCTCGGGACGGACTATGGCTACACCTTC.

This clonotype appeared a few times. The chain has TRBV30 and TRBJ1-5; TRBD1 matches at 8 bases. V shed 0 bases, J shed 5 bases, and the junction held 6 bases outside the gene matches. The CDR3 is made up of 15 amino acids. CDR1 is GTSNPN and CDR2 is SVGIG in the germline V gene (reference sequence). CDR3 amino acids: CAWSVSDRAHQPQHF. CDR3 sequence (DNA): TGTGCCTGGAGTGTCTCGGACAGGGCGCATCAGCCCCAGCATTTT.

Judged by abundance, this clonotype is medium-sized. V gene TRBV29-1 combines with J gene TRBJ2-3, with D possibly called TRBD1 or TRBD2 (5 bases each). In germline, CDR1 is SQVTM, CDR2 ANQGSEA. This CDR3 has 10 amino acids. V was pared by 6 bases and J by 11 bases, with 12 bases between. CDR3 nucleotide sequence: TGCAGCGTCCGGGACCCCAGGCAGTATTTT. Translated: CSVRDPRQYF.

About this clonotype itself: The conserved phenylalanine or tryptophan normally closing the CDR3 is absent here, so this likely arose from a read error. The chain carries TRBV7-2 and TRBJ2-1; 13 bases agree with TRBD2. Trimming at V came to 3 bases and at J to 0 bases, leaving 5 bases not matched to a gene. This CDR3 is built from 18 residues. The germline gives CDR1 SGHTA, CDR2 FQGNSA. The CDR3, as DNA: TGTGCCAGCAGCTTTGGACTAGCGGGAGTGGTCTCCTACAATGAGCAGTTCCTC. Translated, it gives CASSFGLAGVVSYNEQFL.

This clonotype has a handful of counts. The chain has TRBV12-3 or TRBV12-4 and TRBJ2-5; D is ambiguous. CDR3 length equals 15 residues. The V and J ends lost 2 bases and 1 base respectively, with 11 bases between them. CDR3 sequence (DNA): TGTGCCAGCAGTTTAATCCCCCGGGCCCAAGAGACCCAGTACTTC. Translated, it gives CASSLIPRAQETQYF.

This clonotype was seen only a few times. The chain is built from TRBV7-2 and TRBJ2-7; 12 positions agree with TRBD2. The ends lost 5 bases at V and 2 bases at J; junction bases unmatched: 4. Per germline, CDR1 SGHTA and CDR2 FQGNSA. This CDR3 is built from 15 residues. The chain's CDR3 is CASSAGLAGPYEQYF. CDR3 DNA: TGTGCCAGCAGCGCGGGACTAGCGGGCCCCTACGAGCAGTACTTC. Combining the CDR3 with reference TRBV7-2 and TRBJ2-7 gives the whole variable domain GAGVSQSPSNKVTEKGKDVELRCDPISGHTALYWYRQSLGQGLEFLIYFQGNSAPDKSGLPSDRFSAERTGGSVSTLTIQRTQQEDSAVYLCASSAGLAGPYEQYFGPGTRLTVT.

Worth noting for this clonotype: With a much larger clone just one base away, this may be a read error. This chain joins TRBV13 and TRBJ1-1; D remains ambiguous. The V end lost 0 bases, the J end lost 10 bases, and 18 bases lay between the germline ends. From germline, CDR1 is PRHDT and CDR2 FYEKMQ (reference sequence). This CDR3 region has 15 residues. The chain's CDR3 is CASSLGVMVSSGAFF. CDR3 nucleotides: TGTGCCAGCAGCTTAGGCGTGATGGTATCAAGCGGAGCTTTCTTT.

Concerning this clonotype itself: A much more abundant neighbour one base away suggests this may be a read error. CDR3 DNA: TGCAGTGCTAGAAGTGGGACTAGCGGGAGCCCCGAGCAGTACTTC. Encoded protein: CSARSGTSGSPEQYF. The V call is TRBV20-1, the J call TRBJ2-7, with 14 bases fitting TRBD2. The CDR3 covers 15 residues. V lost 2 bases to trimming and J lost 6 bases; unmatched junction nucleotides: 6. CDR1 DFQATT and CDR2 SNEGSKA come from the germline V gene (reference sequence).

This clonotype has a count of ten or more. The chain joins TRBV19 to TRBJ2-7; D is possibly TRBD1 (6 bases). The CDR3 loop spans 14 amino acids. With 2 bases removed from V and 3 bases from J, the gap between germline ends came to 11 bases. Germline-derived CDR1 and CDR2 are LNHDA and SQIVND (reference sequence). In DNA, the CDR3 is TGTGCCAGTAGTATACGGACAGATCTCTACGAGCAGTACTTC. Protein: CASSIRTDLYEQYF.

This clonotype was detected many times. The chain joins TRBV7-9 to TRBJ1-6; D unresolved. The CDR3 loop spans 17 amino acids. Looked up from germline, CDR1 is SEHNR and CDR2 is FQNEAQ (reference sequence). Trimming removed 0 bases at V and 3 bases at J, with 12 bases between. CDR3 residues: CASSLADPRDYNSPLHF. CDR3 coding DNA: TGTGCCAGCAGCTTAGCTGATCCGAGGGACTATAATTCACCCCTCCACTTT.

This clonotype has a handful of counts. The V gene is TRBV6-5, the J gene TRBJ2-1; the D gene is possibly TRBD2 (6 bases). Germline CDR1 and CDR2: MNHEY and SVGAGI. The CDR3 runs 16 residues. V lost 5 bases and J lost 1, with 15 bases in between. The CDR3 reads CASSPEVAVSYNEQFF. As DNA, the CDR3 is TGTGCCAGCAGTCCCGAGGTAGCGGTTTCCTACAATGAGCAGTTCTTC.

As for this clonotype: It may be a read error: a sequence one base away is much more abundant. The chain is built from TRBV6-2 or TRBV6-3 and TRBJ2-7; 9 bases match TRBD1. The CDR3 spans 14 residues. CDR1 and CDR2 (germline): MNHEY, SVGEGT. Unmatched junction bases numbered 8, after V lost 8 bases and J lost 3 bases. CDR3 sequence (DNA): TGTGCCAGCTATGCCCTGGACAGGGGCTACGAGCAGTACTTC. Amino acids: CASYALDRGYEQYF.

This clonotype was counted ten times or more. The chain carries TRBV6-5 and TRBJ2-7; tentatively, D is TRBD1 (6 bases). The CDR3 has 14 amino acids. V lost 2 bases to trimming and J lost 6 bases, with 14 bases between them. The germline V gene has CDR1 MNHEY and CDR2 SVGAGI. The CDR3: CASSYTATGTEQYF. CDR3 sequence (DNA): TGTGCCAGCAGTTACACCGCGACAGGTACCGAGCAGTACTTC.

This clonotype occurred a few times. The chain recombines TRBV7-9 with TRBJ1-1; unclear D gene. The CDR3 is 13 amino acids. Germline lookup yields CDR1 SEHNR and CDR2 FQNEAQ (reference sequence). With 0 bases removed from V and 0 bases from J, the gap between germline ends came to 2 bases. The CDR3 DNA is TGTGCCAGCAGCTTAGCTTTGAACACTGAAGCTTTCTTT. It yields the protein CASSLALNTEAFF.

This clonotype was observed at least ten times. The chain has TRBV28 and TRBJ1-5; tentative D call: TRBD1 (5 bases). Germline loops: CDR1 MDHEN, CDR2 SYDVKM. Trimming removed 3 bases at V and 6 bases at J, with 15 bases between. The CDR3 consists of 15 residues. CDR3 sequence: CASSLRGPGIQPQHF. CDR3 DNA: TGTGCCAGCAGTTTGAGGGGCCCCGGTATTCAGCCCCAGCATTTT. The entire variable domain, with the rest obtained from reference TRBV28 and TRBJ1-5, is as follows: DVKVTQSSRYLVKRTGEKVFLECVQDMDHENMFWYRQDPGLGLRLIYFSYDVKMKEKGDIPEGYSVSREKKERFSLILESASTNQTSMYLCASSLRGPGIQPQHFGDGTRLSIL.

CDR3 protein: CSAKRLAERRTQYF. The DNA for the CDR3 is TGCAGTGCCAAGCGACTAGCGGAACGACGGACGCAGTATTTT. The chain links TRBV20-1 to TRBJ2-3, with TRBD2 matching 9 bases. This CDR3 region has 14 residues. With V trimmed by 6 bases and J by 9 bases, 13 bases remained unmatched. Germline V gene sequence: CDR1 DFQATT, CDR2 SNEGSKA (reference sequence).

V and J are TRBV29-1 and TRBJ1-4; possible D gene TRBD1, 6 bases. Germline V gene sequence: CDR1 SQVTM, CDR2 ANQGSEA. The V end was cut by 2 bases, the J end by 5 bases, with 12 bases between. There are 14 residues in the CDR3. The DNA of the CDR3 is TGCAGCGTTGAACACAGGGACCTAAATGAAAAACTGTTTTTT. It is translated as CSVEHRDLNEKLFF.

This clonotype was detected ten times or more. The CDR3 is CASSPGPGTEAFF. The CDR3 DNA sequence: TGTGCCAGCAGTCCGGGGCCAGGCACTGAAGCTTTCTTT. The gene calls are TRBV12-3 or TRBV12-4 and TRBJ1-1; D possibly corresponds to TRBD1 (5 bases). V was pared by 5 bases and J by 4 bases, with 11 bases between. This CDR3 spans 13 amino acids.

The rearrangement joins TRBV7-9 to TRBJ2-5, with D maybe TRBD1 (6 bases). The ends were cut back, 7 bases at V and 3 bases at J, with 18 bases in the middle. The CDR3 totals 15 residues. CDR1 is SEHNR and CDR2 is FQNEAQ in the germline V gene (reference sequence). The DNA of the CDR3 is TGTGCCAGCACCCCCCCCCGGACAGATAAAGAGACCCAGTACTTC. Its protein is CASTPPRTDKETQYF. Full variable domain (outside the CDR3, taken from reference TRBV7-9 and TRBJ2-5): DTGVSQNPRHKITKRGQNVTFRCDPISEHNRLYWYRQTLGQGPEFLTYFQNEAQLEKSRLLSDRFSAERPKGSFSTLEIQRTEQGDSAMYLCASTPPRTDKETQYFGPGTRLLVL.

This clonotype has ten or more counts. V and J are TRBV4-1 and TRBJ2-7, with D uncertain. The CDR3 totals 13 residues. V was clipped by 6 bases and J by 2 bases, with 11 bases between them. Germline V CDR1 and CDR2: MGHRA, YSYEKL. CDR3: CASSWGAAYEQYF. CDR3 bases: TGCGCCAGCAGTTGGGGTGCCGCCTACGAGCAGTACTTC.